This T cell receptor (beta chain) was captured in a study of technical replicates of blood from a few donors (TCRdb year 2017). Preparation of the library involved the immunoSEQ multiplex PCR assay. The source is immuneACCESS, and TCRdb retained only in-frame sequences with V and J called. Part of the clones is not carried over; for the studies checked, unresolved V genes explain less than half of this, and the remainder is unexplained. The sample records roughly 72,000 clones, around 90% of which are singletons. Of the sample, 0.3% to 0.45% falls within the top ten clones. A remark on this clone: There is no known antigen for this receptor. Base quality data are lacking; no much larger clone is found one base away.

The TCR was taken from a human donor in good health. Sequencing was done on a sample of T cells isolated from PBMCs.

The CDR3 protein: CASSFPSTSGSTDTQYF. The DNA is TGTGCCAGCAGCTTTCCCTCGACTAGCGGGAGCACAGATACGCAGTATTTT. The rearranged chain carries TRBV28 and TRBJ2-3, and TRBD2 aligns with 10 junction nucleotides. The CDR3, cysteine through phenylalanine, is 17 amino acids long. The only DNA kept is the CDR3, 51 bases in frame from the first base. According to the germline V gene, CDR1 reads MDHEN and CDR2 reads SYDVKM. Germline trimming: 6 bases from V, 0 bases from J; junction bases outside gene matches: 9.